The sequence of this T cell receptor (beta chain) was determined in a study of control samples from healthy donors and cancer patients. The data were produced by immunoSEQ multiplex PCR, yet TCRdb's version contains in-frame clones alone and is incomplete. The profile covers roughly 160,000 clones, with around 90% appearing a single time and approximately 4.9% taken by the ten largest. The J segment lost 7 bases and the V segment lost 1 base, leaving 4 bases of the junction unmatched. Germline V lookup: CDR1 SGHTA, CDR2 FQGNSA. The CDR3 extends over 15 amino acids. This TCR derives from a woman aged 25 to 45 in good health. Sequencing was carried out using blood. The chain employs TRBV7-2 and TRBJ2-1, with TRBD1 matching 10 bases. The CDR3 sequence is CASSLVTGGGNEQFF. The CDR3 region has the DNA TGTGCCAGCAGCTTAGTGACAGGGGGCGGGAATGAGCAGTTCTTC.